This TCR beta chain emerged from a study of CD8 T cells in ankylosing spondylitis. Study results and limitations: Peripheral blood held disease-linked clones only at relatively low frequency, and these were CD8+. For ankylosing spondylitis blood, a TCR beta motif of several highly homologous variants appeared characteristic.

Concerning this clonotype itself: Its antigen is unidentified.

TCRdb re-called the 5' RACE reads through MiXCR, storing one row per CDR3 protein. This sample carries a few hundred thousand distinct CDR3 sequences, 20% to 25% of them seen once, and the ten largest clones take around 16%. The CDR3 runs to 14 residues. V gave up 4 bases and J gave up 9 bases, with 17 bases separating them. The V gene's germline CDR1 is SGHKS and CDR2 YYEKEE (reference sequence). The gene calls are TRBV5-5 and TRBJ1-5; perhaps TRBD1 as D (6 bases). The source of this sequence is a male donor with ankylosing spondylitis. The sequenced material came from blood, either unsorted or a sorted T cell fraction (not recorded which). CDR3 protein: CASSRDIGSGPQHF. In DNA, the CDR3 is TGTGCCAGCAGCAGGGACATTGGATCTGGGCCCCAGCATTTT.